This TCR beta chain was sequenced for a study of blood T cell repertoires in COVID-19. TCRdb's table, derived via immunoSEQ multiplex PCR, lists solely in-frame clones and lacks some. The profile shows more than 120,000 clones, 85% to 90% of them singletons. This CDR3 has 17 amino acids. Germline V gene lookup returns CDR1 KGHSH and CDR2 LQKENI. V was pared by 4 bases and J by 1 base, with 9 bases of the junction left unmatched. The sequence was obtained from a man over 45 who had recovered from COVID-19. Sequences were obtained from peripheral blood. The rearrangement joins TRBV18 to TRBJ2-2; 7 bases are shared with TRBD1. CDR3 DNA: TGTGCCAGCTCACTAGACAGGGCCGGGTGGAACACCGGGGAGCTGTTTTTT. Its translation is CASSLDRAGWNTGELFF.